One sample yielded the 22 T cell receptor beta chains listed below, sequenced in a study of shared clonotypes between healthy human individuals. The table came from immunoSEQ multiplex PCR; TCRdb's copy has only in-frame clones and leaves some out. The data hold roughly 2 million clones, with 90% to 95% observed a single time. The sequencing input was naive CD4+ T cells sorted from blood. The subset: CD45RA+ positively selected. Receptor source: a man aged 18 to 29 in good health.

J is TRBJ1-1 and V is TRBV7-2, with D perhaps TRBD1 (5 bases). Germline loops: CDR1 SGHTA, CDR2 FQGNSA. The CDR3 loop spans 13 amino acids. The germline V and J ends were trimmed by 1 base and 6 bases, with 9 bases remaining between them. CDR3 protein: CASSLGWGAEAFF. CDR3 DNA sequence: TGTGCCAGCAGCTTAGGGTGGGGCGCTGAAGCTTTCTTT. Full variable domain (missing parts from reference TRBV7-2 and TRBJ1-1): GAGVSQSPSNKVTEKGKDVELRCDPISGHTALYWYRQSLGQGLEFLIYFQGNSAPDKSGLPSDRFSAERTGGSVSTLTIQRTQQEDSAVYLCASSLGWGAEAFFGQGTRLTVV.

Only one count was recorded for this clone. The chain recombines TRBV4-1 with TRBJ2-2; TRBD1 agrees at 9 bases. The CDR3 has 16 residues. Germline V lookup: CDR1 MGHRA, CDR2 YSYEKL. Germline trimming cut 2 bases from V and 7 bases from J; bases unmatched to any gene: 8. This CDR3 is CASSQTTGGAIGELFF. The CDR3, as DNA: TGCGCCAGCAGCCAAACCACAGGGGGCGCAATCGGGGAGCTGTTTTTT.

This clone was observed a single time. CDR3 amino acids: CASSRQQGKKNEKLFF. In DNA, the CDR3 is TGTGCCAGCAGTCGCCAGCAGGGCAAGAAGAATGAAAAACTGTTTTTT. The chain couples TRBV2 to TRBJ1-4, with D possibly matching TRBD1 (5 bases). The germline V gene has CDR1 SNHLY and CDR2 FYNNEI. This CDR3 spans 16 amino acids. Trimming stripped 5 bases from V and 5 bases from J, with 18 bases between.

CDR3 region: CASSSEGVAGYGYTF. The CDR3 DNA reads as TGTGCCAGCAGTTCTGAGGGGGTCGCGGGCTATGGCTACACCTTC. The chain has TRBV28 and TRBJ1-2, with D perhaps matching TRBD1 (6 bases). Trimming took off 4 bases at V and 4 bases at J, with 16 bases between the two ends. The CDR3 runs 15 residues. Looked up from germline, CDR1 is MDHEN and CDR2 is SYDVKM.

The chain carries TRBV13 and TRBJ2-1, with D hard to call. V was cut by 2 bases and J by 2 bases, with 4 bases left in between. The germline CDR1 and CDR2 sequences are PRHDT and FYEKMQ (reference sequence). The CDR3 covers 13 residues. The CDR3 DNA follows: TGTGCCAGCAGCTTATATCCCTACAATGAGCAGTTCTTC. It specifies CASSLYPYNEQFF.

The CDR3 DNA reads TGTGCCAGCAGCTCCTACCGAGGGCCCCAGTACTTC. Translating gives CASSSYRGPQYF. The chain combines TRBV11-2 with TRBJ2-5, with TRBD2 as a possible D gene (5 bases). The germline V and J ends were trimmed by 4 bases and 9 bases, with 12 bases remaining between them. CDR3 length: 12 amino acids. Germline V gene data show CDR1 as SGHAT and CDR2 as FQNNGV. Filled out from reference TRBV11-2 and TRBJ2-5, the complete variable domain reads EAGVAQSPRYKIIEKRQSVAFWCNPISGHATLYWYQQILGQGPKLLIQFQNNGVVDDSQLPKDRFSAERLKGVDSTLKIQPAKLEDSAVYLCASSSYRGPQYFGPGTRLLVL.

The chain has TRBV28 and TRBJ2-1; a possible D gene is TRBD1 (6 bases). This CDR3 spans 15 amino acids. V lost 4 bases, J lost 1 base, and 11 bases lay in between. In germline, CDR1 is MDHEN, CDR2 SYDVKM. The CDR3 loop reads CASSSTGLSYNEQFF. The CDR3 coding sequence is TGTGCCAGCAGTTCCACAGGGTTGTCCTACAATGAGCAGTTCTTC. Variable domain in full (rest from reference TRBV28 and TRBJ2-1): DVKVTQSSRYLVKRTGEKVFLECVQDMDHENMFWYRQDPGLGLRLIYFSYDVKMKEKGDIPEGYSVSREKKERFSLILESASTNQTSMYLCASSSTGLSYNEQFFGPGTRLTVL.

The V gene is TRBV7-2, the J gene TRBJ2-5; 7 bases agree with TRBD1. Trimming cost V 5 bases and J 3 bases; bases outside gene matches: 9. Germline values: CDR1 SGHTA, CDR2 FQGNSA. The CDR3 length is 15 residues. The DNA for the CDR3 is TGTGCCAGCAGCAAACATGGGACAGAGAAAGAGACCCAGTACTTC. Translated: CASSKHGTEKETQYF. The complete variable domain, with remaining parts taken from reference TRBV7-2 and TRBJ2-5, reads GAGVSQSPSNKVTEKGKDVELRCDPISGHTALYWYRQSLGQGLEFLIYFQGNSAPDKSGLPSDRFSAERTGGSVSTLTIQRTQQEDSAVYLCASSKHGTEKETQYFGPGTRLLVL.

The DNA for the CDR3 is TGCAGCGTTGAAGATCTGCGGATAGCGGGGGGGCTTGAGACCCAGTACTTC. Its protein is CSVEDLRIAGGLETQYF. V and J are TRBV29-1 and TRBJ2-5; 11 bases line up with TRBD2. V gave up 0 bases and J gave up 5 bases; unmatched junction bases: 11. The CDR3 extends over 17 amino acids. Germline lookup yields CDR1 SQVTM and CDR2 ANQGSEA.

A word on this clone: Distinct nucleotide sequences in the sample also encode this CDR3. V gene TRBV30 combines with J gene TRBJ2-7, with TRBD2 identical over 9 bases. This CDR3 has 12 amino acids. CDR1 and CDR2 (germline): GTSNPN, SVGIG (reference sequence). Trimming removed 3 bases from V and 4 bases from J; junction bases left unmatched: 1. This CDR3 reads CAWSGLAYEQYF. The CDR3, as DNA: TGTGCCTGGAGCGGACTAGCGTACGAGCAGTACTTC.

This sequence joins TRBV6-1 and TRBJ1-3; perhaps TRBD1 as D (5 bases). The CDR3 loop spans 14 amino acids. Trimming took 8 bases from V and 3 from J, leaving 14 bases between them. Germline V gene lookup returns CDR1 MNHNS and CDR2 SASEGT. The DNA for the CDR3 is TGTGCCAGCTGCCGACAGTTCGGTGGAAACACCATATATTTT. This codes for CASCRQFGGNTIYF.

Of note for this clone: This specimen includes other DNA sequences encoding the same CDR3. This chain joins TRBV5-1 and TRBJ1-1, with D perhaps matching TRBD1 (6 bases). This CDR3 region has 15 residues. With 2 bases removed from V and 0 bases from J, the gap between germline ends came to 11 bases. Germline V gene lookup returns CDR1 SGHRS and CDR2 YFSETQ. The CDR3 coding sequence is TGCGCCAGCAGCTTAGGGGGGGTAATGAACACTGAAGCTTTCTTT. This gives the protein CASSLGGVMNTEAFF.

The chain employs TRBV18 and TRBJ2-7; D is possibly TRBD1 (6 bases). V was cut by 4 bases and J by 6 bases, with 10 bases left in between. CDR1 is KGHSH and CDR2 is LQKENI in the germline V gene. The CDR3 has 12 residues. The CDR3 here is CASSQQGSEQYF. In DNA, the CDR3 is TGTGCCAGCTCACAACAGGGAAGCGAGCAGTACTTC. Together with reference TRBV18 and TRBJ2-7, the CDR3 gives the full variable domain: NAGVMQNPRHLVRRRGQEARLRCSPMKGHSHVYWYRQLPEEGLKFMVYLQKENIIDESGMPKERFSAEFPKEGPSILRIQQVVRGDSAAYFCASSQQGSEQYFGPGTRLTVT.

As to this clone: The same CDR3 arises from other DNA sequences in this sample as well. The gene calls are TRBV18 and TRBJ2-5; a possible D gene is TRBD1 (6 bases). Germline CDR1 reads KGHSH; CDR2 reads LQKENI. The CDR3 sequence is 13 residues long. V lost 4 bases, J lost 4 bases, and 10 bases lay in between. Written as DNA, the CDR3 is TGTGCCAGCTCACAGGGGGTCGGAGAGACCCAGTACTTC. Protein product: CASSQGVGETQYF.

V and J are TRBV5-1 and TRBJ1-3; D gene ambiguous. With 1 base removed from V and 1 base from J, the gap between germline ends came to 9 bases. The CDR3 extends over 15 amino acids. The germline gives CDR1 SGHRS, CDR2 YFSETQ. The CDR3 DNA is TGCGCCAGCAGCTTGCTGTCAGCTTCTGGAAACACCATATATTTT. Translating gives CASSLLSASGNTIYF.

In this sample, this clone turned up once. The chain joins TRBV29-1 to TRBJ1-2; weak D call: TRBD1 (5 bases). The CDR3 has 14 residues. V lost 1 base and J lost 8, with 17 bases in between. Germline loops: CDR1 SQVTM, CDR2 ANQGSEA. In nucleotides, the CDR3 is TGCAGCGTTGAAGCTGCGGAGGGGCGGCGGGGCTACACCTTC. This encodes CSVEAAEGRRGYTF.

V and J are TRBV2 and TRBJ2-7; D is possibly TRBD1 or TRBD2 (5 bases each). The CDR3 has 15 residues. V was clipped by 10 bases and J by 1 base, with 20 bases between them. Germline V gene lookup returns CDR1 SNHLY and CDR2 FYNNEI. CDR3 DNA: TGTGCCACCGAGAAGCAGGGACCAACTTCCTACGAGCAGTACTTC. Its protein product is CATEKQGPTSYEQYF.

This chain connects TRBV25-1 to TRBJ2-3; D is undetermined. Germline CDR1 MGHDK, CDR2 SYGVNS. V lost 6 bases, J lost 4 bases, and 14 bases lay in between. The length of the CDR3 is 14 residues. The chain's CDR3 is CASSADTIPDTQYF. CDR3 DNA sequence: TGTGCCAGCAGCGCTGACACGATCCCAGATACGCAGTATTTT.

The chain couples TRBV5-4 to TRBJ2-1; D unresolved. The CDR3 is 11 residues long. Germline loops: CDR1 SGHNT, CDR2 YYREEE (reference sequence). Trimming left V 3 bases short and J 10 bases short, with 8 bases between. The CDR3 nucleotides are TGTGCCAGCAGCTCGAGAGGCGAGCAGTTCTTC. Encoded protein: CASSSRGEQFF.

This chain links TRBV5-4 with TRBJ2-3; TRBD2 agrees at 14 bases. Germline V gives CDR1 SGHNT, CDR2 YYREEE (reference sequence). V lost 5 bases, J lost 6 bases, and 5 bases stayed unmatched. The CDR3 length is 15 residues. CDR3 sequence: CASRPGLAGDDTQYF. CDR3 bases: TGTGCCAGCAGACCGGGACTAGCGGGAGACGATACGCAGTATTTT. Variable domain in full (rest from reference TRBV5-4 and TRBJ2-3): ETGVTQSPTHLIKTRGQQVTLRCSSQSGHNTVSWYQQALGQGPQFIFQYYREEENGRGNFPPRFSGLQFPNYSSELNVNALELDDSALYLCASRPGLAGDDTQYFGPGTRLTVL.

This clone was found many times. Different DNA sequences within this sample yield the same CDR3. The V and J genes are TRBV4-1 and TRBJ2-7; 7 nucleotides match TRBD1. The CDR3 covers 15 residues. J was trimmed by 4 bases and V by 1 base; bases with no gene match: 7. CDR1 and CDR2 (germline): MGHRA, YSYEKL. CDR3 protein: CASSQGTGTRYEQYF. CDR3 bases: TGCGCCAGCAGCCAAGGGACAGGTACTAGGTACGAGCAGTACTTC.

The chain carries TRBV2 and TRBJ2-6; the match to TRBD1 covers 11 bases. The CDR3 totals 15 residues. V gave up 10 bases and J gave up 2 bases; unmatched junction bases: 4. Per germline, CDR1 SNHLY and CDR2 FYNNEI. Written as DNA, the CDR3 is TGTGCCACCGGACAGGGGGCGCCTGGGGCCAACGTCCTGACTTTC. It encodes CATGQGAPGANVLTF.